Listed below are T cell receptor beta chains from one sample, sequenced in a study of T cell repertoires in cytomegalovirus infection. TCRdb independently ran MiXCR on the reads; one entry per CDR3 protein. Of around 550,000 distinct CDR3 sequences listed, about a quarter were seen once; the top ten hold roughly an eighth. The specimen was PBMCs. The receptors come from a human donor in good health (CMV status not recorded). Some clones in this sample may be carry-over from other donors' samples. Both conserved end residues are part of each CDR3. The order of the fields is D gene, J gene, V gene, CDR3 protein. A D gene is named only where the DNA matches it firmly.

>-|TRBJ1-2|TRBV7-8
CASSLGLMAVYGYTF
>-|TRBJ1-2|TRBV6-6
CASSLPAGRSYGYTF
>-|TRBJ1-2|TRBV7-2
CASSLAVFGYTF
>TRBD2|TRBJ2-5|TRBV6-2/TRBV6-3
CASSFPLAGAVKTQYF
>-|TRBJ1-5|TRBV28
CASSLPGGGQPQHF
>TRBD1|TRBJ2-1|TRBV4-1
CATGTGQGNNEQFF
>TRBD2|TRBJ2-5|TRBV14
CASSHDTGLAGLETQYF
>TRBD1|TRBJ1-5|TRBV7-8
CASSRGQGGGLTLGQPQHF
>TRBD2|TRBJ2-1|TRBV20-1
CSASAQLAGSYNEQFF
>-|TRBJ2-1|TRBV7-2
CASSLAGAANEQFF
>-|TRBJ2-1|TRBV7-2
CASSLSGGAVYNEQFF
>-|TRBJ1-1|TRBV29-1
CSVRAGEAFF
>TRBD1|TRBJ2-1|TRBV20-1
CSACEGDSGYNEQFF
>-|TRBJ2-5|TRBV6-2/TRBV6-3
CASSYSGTYPAETQYF
>-|TRBJ1-2|TRBV7-6
CASSGVNNHGYTF
>-|TRBJ2-6|TRBV11-3
CASSFSTAGSGANVLTF
>-|TRBJ2-6|TRBV6-8
CASSFGPSGANVLTF
>TRBD2|TRBJ2-3|TRBV7-9
CASSFPRREREKDTQYF
>TRBD1|TRBJ1-4|TRBV30
CACQQGLGEKLFF
>-|TRBJ2-1|TRBV4-2
CASSQDVDLSYNEQFF
>-|TRBJ1-1|TRBV19
CASSLIGGSGTEAFF
>-|TRBJ2-6|TRBV7-6
CASRPNAYGSGANVLTF
>-|TRBJ2-1|TRBV18
CASSPPVQDFAYNEQFF
>-|TRBJ2-1|TRBV19
CASSIPYNEQFF
>TRBD1|TRBJ1-2|TRBV7-9
CASSLGLTGDGYTF